This record looks at one T cell receptor beta chain sequence and its context. V shed 3 bases and J 10 bases; nucleotides not matched to a gene: 12. Germline V lookup: CDR1 MGHRA, CDR2 YSYEKL. This CDR3 is built from 18 residues. The protocol was immunoSEQ multiplex PCR, while the TCRdb copy is restricted to in-frame clones and leaves out a portion. The data contain 55,000 to 70,000 clones, roughly 90% of them singletons. The data belong to a study of technical replicates of blood from several donors. The genes are TRBV4-1 and TRBJ2-2, with 15 bases matching TRBD2. This TCR was recovered from a human donor in good health. Some clones in this sample may be carry-over from other donors' samples. The material sequenced was PBMCs. CDR3 DNA: TGCGCCAGCAGCCACATAACGGGACTAGCGGGGGGAGGAGAGGAGCTGTTTTTT. Translating gives CASSHITGLAGGGEELFF.